The T cell receptor (beta chain) described here comes from a study of blood T cells in healthy people across ages. Overall study results and limits: Estimates of diversity drawn from one million T cells were considered underestimates.

Next came a second PCR, run for about 7 to 12 cycles, which used a sample-barcoded 5' primer along with a J-beta primer mix. Carrying 12 random nucleotides, a template-switch adaptor labeled each individual cDNA molecule. A single record per CDR3 protein comes from TCRdb applying MiXCR to the 5' RACE reads. The sample shows hundreds of thousands of distinct CDR3 sequences, 20% to 25% of them seen only once. Between the trimmed V and J ends, which lost 5 bases and 4 bases, there was a span of 9 bases. The CDR3 contains 13 residues. Germline assignment: CDR1 LGHNT and CDR2 FRNRAP. As regards this clonotype: Antigen specificity is unknown.

The V gene is TRBV12-5, the J gene TRBJ2-1; D unclear. The clonotype comes from a man in his sixties or seventies in good health. The sample taken for sequencing was blood. CDR3 in amino acids: CASGATTYNEQFF. The CDR3 DNA is TGTGCTAGTGGTGCAACCACATACAATGAGCAGTTCTTC.